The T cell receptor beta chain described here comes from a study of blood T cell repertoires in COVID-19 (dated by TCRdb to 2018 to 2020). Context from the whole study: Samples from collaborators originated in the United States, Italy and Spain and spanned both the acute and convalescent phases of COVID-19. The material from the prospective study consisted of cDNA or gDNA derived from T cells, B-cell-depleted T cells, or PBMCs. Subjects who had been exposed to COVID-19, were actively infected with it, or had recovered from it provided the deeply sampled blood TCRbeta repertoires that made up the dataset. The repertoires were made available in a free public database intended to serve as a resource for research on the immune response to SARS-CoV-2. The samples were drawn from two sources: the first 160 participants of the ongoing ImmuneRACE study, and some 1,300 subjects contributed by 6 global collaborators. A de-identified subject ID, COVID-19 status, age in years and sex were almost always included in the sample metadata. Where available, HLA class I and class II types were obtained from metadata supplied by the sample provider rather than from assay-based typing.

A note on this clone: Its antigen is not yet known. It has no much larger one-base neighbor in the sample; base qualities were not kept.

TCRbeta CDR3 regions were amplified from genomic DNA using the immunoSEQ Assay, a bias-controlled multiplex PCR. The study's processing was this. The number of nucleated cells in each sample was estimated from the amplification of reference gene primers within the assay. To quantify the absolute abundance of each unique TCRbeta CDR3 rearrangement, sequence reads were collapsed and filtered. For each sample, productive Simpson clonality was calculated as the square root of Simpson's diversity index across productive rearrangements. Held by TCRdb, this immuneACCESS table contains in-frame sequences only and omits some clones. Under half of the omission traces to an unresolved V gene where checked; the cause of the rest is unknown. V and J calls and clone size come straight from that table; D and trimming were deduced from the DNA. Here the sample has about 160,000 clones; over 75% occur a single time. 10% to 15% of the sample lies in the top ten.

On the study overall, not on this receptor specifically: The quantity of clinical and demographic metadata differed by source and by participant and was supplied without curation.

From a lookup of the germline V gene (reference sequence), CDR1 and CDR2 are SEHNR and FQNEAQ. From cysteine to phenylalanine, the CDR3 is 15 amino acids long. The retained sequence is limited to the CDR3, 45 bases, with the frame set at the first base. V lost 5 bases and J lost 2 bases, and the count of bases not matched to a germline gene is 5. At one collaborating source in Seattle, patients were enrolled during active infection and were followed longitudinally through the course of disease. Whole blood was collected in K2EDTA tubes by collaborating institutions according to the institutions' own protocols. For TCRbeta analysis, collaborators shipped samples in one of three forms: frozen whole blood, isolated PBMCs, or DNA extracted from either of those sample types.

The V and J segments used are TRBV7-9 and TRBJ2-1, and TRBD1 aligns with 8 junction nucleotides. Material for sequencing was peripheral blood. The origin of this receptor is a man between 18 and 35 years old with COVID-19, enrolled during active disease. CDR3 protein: CASSTGQVTYNEQFF. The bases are TGTGCCAGCAGCACGGGACAGGTAACCTACAATGAGCAGTTCTTC.